These 29 T cell receptor beta chains came from one sample sequenced in a study of PD-1 blockade in classical Hodgkin lymphoma. Relapse after autologous stem cell transplantation occurred in every patient, and brentuximab vedotin exposure varied. CD4+ T cells were purified from thawed PBMCs by negative selection. The repertoire was sequenced with immunoSEQ multiplex PCR; TCRdb's copy has only in-frame clones and lacks some. Among some 4,000 clones, 60% to 85% were seen once, and the ten largest hold under 7%. This specimen consisted of CD4+ T cells from blood, obtained at baseline. These receptor sequences come from a human donor with classical Hodgkin lymphoma.

The sample holds one count of this clone. This chain uses TRBV2 with TRBJ2-5; D not resolved. Germline lookup yields CDR1 SNHLY and CDR2 FYNNEI. This CDR3 comprises 13 residues. V shed 4 bases and J shed 0 bases, with 6 bases lying between them. The CDR3 loop reads CASSGANQETQYF. The CDR3 DNA follows: TGTGCCAGCAGTGGGGCGAACCAAGAGACCCAGTACTTC.

The J gene is TRBJ1-2, the V gene TRBV6-1; weak D call: TRBD1 (6 bases). The germline CDR1 and CDR2 sequences are MNHNS and SASEGT. V lost 3 bases to trimming and J lost 2 bases, with 13 bases between them. The CDR3 has 15 residues. CDR3 amino acids: CASSELRGQNYGYTF. The CDR3 DNA follows: TGTGCCAGCAGTGAGTTGCGGGGGCAGAACTATGGCTACACCTTC.

V and J are TRBV28 and TRBJ2-2, with 9 nucleotides matching TRBD2. Unmatched junction bases numbered 11, after V lost 8 bases and J lost 4 bases. There are 16 residues in the CDR3. Germline assignment: CDR1 MDHEN and CDR2 SYDVKM. CDR3 bases: TGTGCCAGCGTCAGAGGCGGGGGGGCGGTCACCGGGGAGCTGTTTTTT. Protein: CASVRGGGAVTGELFF.

The chain combines TRBV19 with TRBJ2-2; 9 bases agree with TRBD1. The germline gives CDR1 LNHDA, CDR2 SQIVND (reference sequence). The CDR3 contains 16 residues. J lost 2 bases, V lost 4 bases, and 5 bases had no gene match. For the CDR3, the DNA is TGTGCCAGTAGTACCGGGACAGGGACTAACACCGGGGAGCTGTTTTTT. Its protein is CASSTGTGTNTGELFF.

The rearrangement joins TRBV28 to TRBJ1-1; TRBD1 is a possible D gene (6 bases). The CDR3 spans 14 residues. V gave up 6 bases and J gave up 0 bases, with 11 bases separating them. Germline lookup yields CDR1 MDHEN and CDR2 SYDVKM. CDR3: CASRQGPVNTEAFF. CDR3 sequence (DNA): TGTGCCAGCAGGCAGGGGCCGGTGAACACTGAAGCTTTCTTT.

V gene TRBV6-1 combines with J gene TRBJ2-5, with no clear D. The V end was cut by 4 bases, the J end by 4 bases, with 10 bases between. The length of the CDR3 is 13 residues. CDR1 and CDR2 from the germline V gene are MNHNS and SASEGT. CDR3 region: CASSVGVRETQYF. Here the CDR3 DNA reads TGTGCCAGCAGTGTAGGTGTGAGAGAGACCCAGTACTTC.

CDR3 amino acids: CAISEGVGVGSNEQFF. The CDR3 nucleotides are TGTGCCATCAGTGAGGGAGTTGGGGTAGGTAGCAATGAGCAGTTCTTC. The J gene is TRBJ2-1, the V gene TRBV10-3; no definite D call. Trimming shortened V by 2 bases and J by 6 bases, and 17 bases separated the two germline ends. Germline CDR1 ENHRY, CDR2 SYGVKD. The CDR3 loop spans 16 amino acids.

Only one count was recorded for this clone. The V call is TRBV28, the J call TRBJ1-6, with no clear D. The V end lost 2 bases, the J end lost 10 bases, and 18 bases lay between the germline ends. Germline assignment: CDR1 MDHEN and CDR2 SYDVKM. The CDR3 extends over 16 amino acids. The CDR3 DNA is TGTGCCAGCAGTTTACGACGGCTGCTGAGAGGGTCACCCCTCCACTTT. It is translated as CASSLRRLLRGSPLHF.

The V and J genes are TRBV5-4 and TRBJ1-2; no clear D. The germline V gene encodes CDR1 SGHNT and CDR2 YYREEE (reference sequence). V was cut by 2 bases and J by 2 bases, with 7 bases left in between. This CDR3 contains 13 residues. CDR3 DNA sequence: TGTGCCAGCAGCTTCATCGGAAACTATGGCTACACCTTC. It encodes CASSFIGNYGYTF.

This clone turned up a few times. The chain links TRBV5-4 to TRBJ1-2, with 12 bases aligning to TRBD1. Germline CDR1 is SGHNT and CDR2 is YYREEE (reference sequence). This CDR3 is built from 16 residues. V shed 1 base, J shed 3 bases, and the junction held 4 bases outside the gene matches. DNA of the CDR3: TGTGCCAGCAGCTTGATGGGACAGGGGGCAGACTATGGCTACACCTTC. This gives the protein CASSLMGQGADYGYTF.

The rearrangement links TRBV5-4 to TRBJ2-6; 12 bases match TRBD2. The germline V gene encodes CDR1 SGHNT and CDR2 YYREEE (reference sequence). CDR3 length equals 19 residues. Trimming cost V 4 bases and J 3 bases; bases outside gene matches: 11. The CDR3 DNA reads as TGTGCCAGCAGCCCTGCTAGCGGGGGGGCCTTCTTTGGGGCCAACGTCCTGACTTTC. Encoded protein: CASSPASGGAFFGANVLTF.

In its sample, this clone was seen a few times. The rearrangement links TRBV27 to TRBJ2-1; TRBD2 matches at 11 bases. CDR1 and CDR2 from the germline V gene are MNHEY and SMNVEV (reference sequence). The CDR3 loop spans 16 amino acids. The V gene end was trimmed by 5 bases and the J gene end by 9 bases; junction bases not matched to a gene: 12. CDR3 in amino acids: CASSIIAGGPVFEQFF. The CDR3 DNA follows: TGTGCCAGCAGTATCATAGCGGGGGGGCCCGTCTTTGAGCAGTTCTTC.

The rearrangement joins TRBV4-3 to TRBJ2-1; D perhaps matches TRBD2 (5 bases). The CDR3 length is 14 residues. Germline CDR1 reads LGHNA; CDR2 reads YSLEER. V lost 5 bases and J 4 bases, leaving 12 bases between the germline ends. CDR3 DNA: TGCGCCAGCAGCACCGGGGATGGGTACAATGAGCAGTTCTTC. This sequence encodes CASSTGDGYNEQFF.

This chain uses TRBV4-1 with TRBJ2-1; 7 positions match TRBD1. V lost 0 bases to trimming and J lost 3 bases; unmatched junction nucleotides: 5. Germline assignment: CDR1 MGHRA and CDR2 YSYEKL. The CDR3 is 16 residues long. In DNA, the CDR3 is TGCGCCAGCAGCCAAGATCCCGGGACAGACTACAATGAGCAGTTCTTC. This encodes CASSQDPGTDYNEQFF.

The chain has TRBV19 and TRBJ2-1; D is undetermined. Germline values: CDR1 LNHDA, CDR2 SQIVND (reference sequence). There are 13 residues in the CDR3. Trimming cost V 4 bases and J 8 bases, with 12 bases left between them. The CDR3 sequence is CASSTIRADEQFF. CDR3 sequence (DNA): TGTGCCAGTAGTACTATTAGGGCTGATGAGCAGTTCTTC.

The chain combines TRBV5-4 with TRBJ2-3, with 7 bases matching TRBD2. The CDR3 has 16 residues. J was trimmed by 2 bases and V by 3 bases; bases with no gene match: 9. Germline CDR1 and CDR2: SGHNT and YYREEE (reference sequence). CDR3 sequence reads: CASSYPSGLNTDTQYF. The CDR3 nucleotides are TGTGCCAGCAGCTATCCGTCGGGACTAAACACAGATACGCAGTATTTT.

This chain uses TRBV4-3 with TRBJ1-3, with 7 nucleotides matching TRBD1. The CDR3 is made up of 16 amino acids. CDR1 is LGHNA, CDR2 YSLEER, per germline. Trimming at V came to 4 bases and at J to 1 base, leaving 7 bases not matched to a gene. The CDR3 sequence is CASSPRAGGSGNTIYF. The CDR3 DNA reads TGCGCCAGCAGCCCAAGGGCAGGGGGATCTGGAAACACCATATATTTT.

The chain has TRBV5-1 and TRBJ2-5; the match to TRBD2 covers 7 bases. The J segment lost 6 bases and the V segment lost 3 bases, leaving 5 bases of the junction unmatched. The germline gives CDR1 SGHRS, CDR2 YFSETQ. The length of the CDR3 is 13 residues. This CDR3 reads CASSSGGEQTQYF. In DNA, the CDR3 is TGCGCCAGCAGCTCTGGGGGGGAACAGACCCAGTACTTC.

The chain has TRBV14 and TRBJ2-1; the D is unclear. CDR1 SGHDN and CDR2 FVKESK come from the germline V gene. The CDR3 is 12 amino acids. V dropped 2 bases and J dropped 6 bases, with 5 bases sitting between them. The CDR3 DNA is TGTGCCAGCAGCCAAAATCGCAATGAGCAGTTCTTC. Translated, it gives CASSQNRNEQFF.

The table lists this clone with a count of one. The V and J genes are TRBV6-5 and TRBJ1-1; no clear D. This CDR3 region has 13 residues. Between the trimmed V and J ends, which lost 0 bases and 5 bases, there was a span of 7 bases. From germline, CDR1 is MNHEY and CDR2 SVGAGI. The CDR3 coding sequence is TGTGCCAGCAGTTACTCCCGTGAGACTGAAGCTTTCTTT. Encoded protein: CASSYSRETEAFF.

This clone has a handful of counts. This chain connects TRBV5-8 to TRBJ2-3; D might be TRBD1 or TRBD2, each matching 6 bases. Per the germline V gene, CDR1 is SGHTS and CDR2 is YDEGEE. V gave up 0 bases and J gave up 3 bases, with 20 bases separating them. This CDR3 is 18 amino acids long. As DNA, the CDR3 is TGTGCCAGCAGCTTGGCCGGGGGACATTCTGAACCTACAGATACGCAGTATTTT. It specifies CASSLAGGHSEPTDTQYF.

The rearrangement joins TRBV5-1 to TRBJ2-5; 11 bases match TRBD2. Looked up from germline, CDR1 is SGHRS and CDR2 is YFSETQ. CDR3 length: 17 residues. J was trimmed by 2 bases and V by 1 base; bases with no gene match: 7. CDR3 DNA sequence: TGCGCCAGCAGCTTGTTGGGTAGCGGGGGGGCGCAAGAGACCCAGTACTTC. Encoded protein: CASSLLGSGGAQETQYF. The entire variable domain, with the rest obtained from reference TRBV5-1 and TRBJ2-5, is as follows: KAGVTQTPRYLIKTRGQQVTLSCSPISGHRSVSWYQQTPGQGLQFLFEYFSETQRNKGNFPGRFSGRQFSNSRSEMNVSTLELGDSALYLCASSLLGSGGAQETQYFGPGTRLLVL.

This clone appeared once. V and J are TRBV30 and TRBJ2-1; no reliable D call. Between the trimmed V and J ends, which lost 0 bases and 9 bases, there was a span of 12 bases. The CDR3 length is 13 residues. The V gene's germline CDR1 is GTSNPN and CDR2 SVGIG (reference sequence). DNA of the CDR3: TGTGCCTGGAGTGTATGGATCGCCCGTGAGCAGTTCTTC. This translates into CAWSVWIAREQFF.

There are a few counts of this clone. The V gene is TRBV5-8, the J gene TRBJ2-7; tentatively, D is TRBD1 (5 bases). This CDR3 region has 16 residues. The ends were cut back, 0 bases at V and 6 bases at J, with 19 bases in the middle. Germline V lookup: CDR1 SGHTS, CDR2 YDEGEE. CDR3: CASSLGKSRTSGEQYF. The CDR3 region has the DNA TGTGCCAGCAGCTTGGGTAAATCAAGGACATCGGGCGAGCAGTACTTC.

This chain joins TRBV7-2 and TRBJ2-1, with 8 bases lining up with TRBD2. The CDR3 is made up of 15 amino acids. V was clipped by 5 bases and J by 6 bases; unmatched bases: 9. Germline-derived CDR1 and CDR2 are SGHTA and FQGNSA. The CDR3 DNA sequence: TGTGCCAGCAGCCCCGGCGGGGGGACCTTCAATGAGCAGTTCTTC. Its translation: CASSPGGGTFNEQFF.

The chain links TRBV28 to TRBJ2-5, with D possibly matching TRBD2 (7 bases). The germline V gene has CDR1 MDHEN and CDR2 SYDVKM. Trimming cost V 6 bases and J 0 bases, with 26 bases left between them. The length of the CDR3 is 19 residues. In DNA, the CDR3 is TGTGCCAGCAGCCCCTCCCCGGGCCTCGGGGGGACATACCAAGAGACCCAGTACTTC. Its protein product is CASSPSPGLGGTYQETQYF. Full variable domain (missing parts from reference TRBV28 and TRBJ2-5): DVKVTQSSRYLVKRTGEKVFLECVQDMDHENMFWYRQDPGLGLRLIYFSYDVKMKEKGDIPEGYSVSREKKERFSLILESASTNQTSMYLCASSPSPGLGGTYQETQYFGPGTRLLVL.

This clone has only one observation. The V call is TRBV7-2, the J call TRBJ1-2; TRBD1 matches at 11 bases. CDR1 is SGHTA and CDR2 is FQGNSA in the germline V gene. V dropped 2 bases and J dropped 0; count of bases not matched to a gene: 5. The length of the CDR3 is 17 residues. CDR3 region: CASSLPGQGATNYGYTF. The CDR3 DNA reads as TGTGCCAGCAGCTTACCCGGACAGGGGGCTACTAACTATGGCTACACCTTC.

The chain has TRBV2 and TRBJ2-3; no firm D call. The CDR3 is 12 residues long. Germline CDR1 and CDR2: SNHLY and FYNNEI. The ends were cut back, 6 bases at V and 5 bases at J, with 9 bases in the middle. This CDR3 reads CASSYVEDTQYF. The CDR3 DNA is TGTGCCAGCAGCTATGTGGAAGATACGCAGTATTTT.

The gene calls are TRBV28 and TRBJ2-2; D is uncertain. Trimming left V 6 bases short and J 5 bases short, with 10 bases between. Germline V gives CDR1 MDHEN, CDR2 SYDVKM. The CDR3 sequence is 13 residues long. CDR3: CASRGISTGELFF. For the CDR3, the DNA is TGTGCCAGCAGGGGTATCTCGACCGGGGAGCTGTTTTTT. Full variable domain (outside the CDR3, taken from reference TRBV28 and TRBJ2-2): DVKVTQSSRYLVKRTGEKVFLECVQDMDHENMFWYRQDPGLGLRLIYFSYDVKMKEKGDIPEGYSVSREKKERFSLILESASTNQTSMYLCASRGISTGELFFGEGSRLTVL.